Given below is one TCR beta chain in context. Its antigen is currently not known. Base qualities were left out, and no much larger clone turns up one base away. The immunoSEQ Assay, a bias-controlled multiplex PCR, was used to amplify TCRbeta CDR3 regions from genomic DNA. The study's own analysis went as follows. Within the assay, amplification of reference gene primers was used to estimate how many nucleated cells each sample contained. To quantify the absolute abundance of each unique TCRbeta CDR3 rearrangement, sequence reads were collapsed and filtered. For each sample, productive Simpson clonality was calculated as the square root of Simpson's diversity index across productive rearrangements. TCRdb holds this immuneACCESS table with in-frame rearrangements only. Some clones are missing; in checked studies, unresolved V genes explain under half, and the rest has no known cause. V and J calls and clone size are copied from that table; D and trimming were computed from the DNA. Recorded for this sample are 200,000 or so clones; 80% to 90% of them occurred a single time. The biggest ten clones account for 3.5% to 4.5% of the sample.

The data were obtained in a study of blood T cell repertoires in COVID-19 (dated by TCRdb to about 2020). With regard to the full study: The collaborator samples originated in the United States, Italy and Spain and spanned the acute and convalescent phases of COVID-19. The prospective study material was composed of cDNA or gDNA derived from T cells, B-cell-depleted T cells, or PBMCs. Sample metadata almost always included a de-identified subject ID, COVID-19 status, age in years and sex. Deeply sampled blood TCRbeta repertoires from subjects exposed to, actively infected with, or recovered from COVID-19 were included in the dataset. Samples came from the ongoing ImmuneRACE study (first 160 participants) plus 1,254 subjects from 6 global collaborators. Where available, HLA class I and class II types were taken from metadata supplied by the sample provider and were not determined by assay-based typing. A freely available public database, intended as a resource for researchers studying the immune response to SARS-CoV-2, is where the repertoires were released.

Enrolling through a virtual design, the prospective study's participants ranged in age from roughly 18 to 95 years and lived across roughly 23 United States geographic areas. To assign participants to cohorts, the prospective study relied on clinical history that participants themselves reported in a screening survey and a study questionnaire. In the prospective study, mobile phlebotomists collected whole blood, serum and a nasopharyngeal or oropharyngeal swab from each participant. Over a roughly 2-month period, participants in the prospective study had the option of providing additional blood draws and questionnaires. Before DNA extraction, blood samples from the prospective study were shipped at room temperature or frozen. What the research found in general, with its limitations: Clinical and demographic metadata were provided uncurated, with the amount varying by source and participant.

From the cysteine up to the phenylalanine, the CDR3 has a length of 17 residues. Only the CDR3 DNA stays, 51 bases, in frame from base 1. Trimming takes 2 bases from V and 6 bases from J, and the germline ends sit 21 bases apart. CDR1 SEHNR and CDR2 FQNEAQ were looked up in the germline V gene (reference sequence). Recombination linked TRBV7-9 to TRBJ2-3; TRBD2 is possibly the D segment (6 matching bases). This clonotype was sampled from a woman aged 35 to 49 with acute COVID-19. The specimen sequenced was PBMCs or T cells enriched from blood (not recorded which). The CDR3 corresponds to CASSLPPGLAVLDTQYF. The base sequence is TGTGCCAGCAGCTTACCGCCGGGACTGGCAGTATTGGATACGCAGTATTTT.